This entry is about one T cell receptor (beta chain). Its specificity is unknown. The data are from a study of shared clonotypes between healthy human individuals. Method: immunoSEQ multiplex PCR; TCRdb's copy keeps in-frame clones and lacks some. The profile shows about 590,000 clones, nearly 97% of them singletons. CD8 cells regarded as naive lacked CD45RO, were positively chosen for CCR7, and omitted terminally differentiated effector memory CD45RA+ cells. Study results and caveats: Of the naive CD4 clonotypes, around 4.9% were shared across several donors.

The germline gives CDR1 MDHEN, CDR2 SYDVKM. The germline V and J ends were trimmed by 3 bases and 4 bases, with 13 bases remaining between them. CDR3 length equals 14 residues. Input material: naive CD8+ T cells sorted from blood. The clonotype was recovered from a woman aged 30 to 39 in good health. This chain uses TRBV28 with TRBJ2-7; D may be TRBD1 or TRBD2 (5 bases each). CDR3 protein: CASSFVRWGYEQYF. DNA of the CDR3: TGTGCCAGCAGTTTCGTGAGGTGGGGGTACGAGCAGTACTTC.